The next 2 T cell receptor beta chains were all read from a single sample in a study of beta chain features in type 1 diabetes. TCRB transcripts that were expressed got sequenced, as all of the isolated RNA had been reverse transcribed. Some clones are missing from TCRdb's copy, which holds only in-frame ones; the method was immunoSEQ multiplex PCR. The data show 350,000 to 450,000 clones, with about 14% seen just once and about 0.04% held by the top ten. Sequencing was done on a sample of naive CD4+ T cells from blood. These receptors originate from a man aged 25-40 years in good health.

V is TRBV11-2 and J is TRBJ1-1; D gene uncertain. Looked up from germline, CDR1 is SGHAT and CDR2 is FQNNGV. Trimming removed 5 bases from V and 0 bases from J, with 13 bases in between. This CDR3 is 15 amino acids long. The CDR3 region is CASSPLRRLNTEAFF. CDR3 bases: TGTGCCAGCAGCCCGCTTAGAAGGCTGAACACTGAAGCTTTCTTT. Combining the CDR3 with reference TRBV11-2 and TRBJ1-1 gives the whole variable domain EAGVAQSPRYKIIEKRQSVAFWCNPISGHATLYWYQQILGQGPKLLIQFQNNGVVDDSQLPKDRFSAERLKGVDSTLKIQPAKLEDSAVYLCASSPLRRLNTEAFFGQGTRLTVV.

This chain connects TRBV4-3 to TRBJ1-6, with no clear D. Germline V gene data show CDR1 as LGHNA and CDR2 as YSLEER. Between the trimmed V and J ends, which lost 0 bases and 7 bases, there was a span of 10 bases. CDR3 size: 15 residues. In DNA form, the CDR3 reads TGCGCCAGCAGCCAAGAGAGGGCCGGGAATTCACCCCTCCACTTT. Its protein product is CASSQERAGNSPLHF.